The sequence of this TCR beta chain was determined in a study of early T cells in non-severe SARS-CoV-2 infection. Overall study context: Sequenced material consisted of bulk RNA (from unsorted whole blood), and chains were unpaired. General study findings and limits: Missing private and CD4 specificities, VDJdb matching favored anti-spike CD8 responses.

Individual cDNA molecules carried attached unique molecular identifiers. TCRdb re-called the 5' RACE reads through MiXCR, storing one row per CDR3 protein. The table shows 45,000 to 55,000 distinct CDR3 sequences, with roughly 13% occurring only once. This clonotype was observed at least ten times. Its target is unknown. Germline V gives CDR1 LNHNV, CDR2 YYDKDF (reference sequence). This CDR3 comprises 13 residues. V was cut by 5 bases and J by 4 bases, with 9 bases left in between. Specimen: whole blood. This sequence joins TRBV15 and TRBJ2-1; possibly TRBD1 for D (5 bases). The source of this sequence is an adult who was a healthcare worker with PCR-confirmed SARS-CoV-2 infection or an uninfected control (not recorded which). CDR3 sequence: CATSGQKYNEQFF. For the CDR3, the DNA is TGTGCCACCAGCGGACAAAAGTACAATGAGCAGTTCTTC.